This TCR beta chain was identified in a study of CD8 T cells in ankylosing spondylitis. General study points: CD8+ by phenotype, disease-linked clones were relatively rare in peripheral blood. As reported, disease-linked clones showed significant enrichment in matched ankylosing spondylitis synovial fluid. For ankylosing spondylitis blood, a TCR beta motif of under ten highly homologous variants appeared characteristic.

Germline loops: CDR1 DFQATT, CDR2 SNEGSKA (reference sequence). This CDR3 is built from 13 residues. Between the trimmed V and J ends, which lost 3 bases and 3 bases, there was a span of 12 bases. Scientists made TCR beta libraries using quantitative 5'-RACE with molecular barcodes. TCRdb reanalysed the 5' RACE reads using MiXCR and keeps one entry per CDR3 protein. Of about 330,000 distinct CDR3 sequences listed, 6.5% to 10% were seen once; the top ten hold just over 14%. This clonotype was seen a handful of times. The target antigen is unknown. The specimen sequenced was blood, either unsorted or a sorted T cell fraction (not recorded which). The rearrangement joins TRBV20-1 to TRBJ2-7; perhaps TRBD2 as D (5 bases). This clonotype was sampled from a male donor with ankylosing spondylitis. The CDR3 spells CSASTLANYEQYF. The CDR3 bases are TGCAGTGCTAGTACTCTAGCCAACTACGAGCAGTACTTC.